Sequencing of this T cell receptor (beta chain) was carried out in a study of CD8+CD57+ T cells in acquired aplastic anemia. Background on the study: Quantities of DNA derived from sorted CD4+ and CD8+ cells averaged approximately 3 ug. CD4+ cell libraries from healthy donors averaged about 11 million reads.

Researchers used genomic DNA as the template to profile TCR beta VDJ and CDR3. TCRdb re-called the reads through MiXCR, storing one row per CDR3 protein. In the table there are about 180,000 distinct CDR3 sequences, about 47% of which are singletons. This clonotype showed up just a few times. In germline, CDR1 is SGHTA, CDR2 FQGNSA. Trimming pared 3 bases from V and 2 bases from J, leaving 8 bases between. The CDR3 is 13 amino acids. The TCR comes from a human donor in good health. Material: sorted CD4+, CD8+, or CD8+CD57+ T cells (not recorded which) from PBMCs. The chain is built from TRBV7-2 and TRBJ2-7; D unclear. CDR3 sequence (DNA): TGTGCCAGCAGCTTGCCAGATACCTACGAGCAGTACTTC. Its protein is CASSLPDTYEQYF.